This T cell receptor (beta chain) was sequenced in a study of T cells in localized non-small cell lung cancer. Assay used: immunoSEQ multiplex PCR; TCRdb lists only in-frame clones, some missing. The table lists fewer than 30,000 clones, roughly 90% of them singletons. About this clone: The antigen remains undetermined.

Study-wide results and caveats: Uninvolved neighboring lung showed the greatest T cell clonality, exceeding tumor. Appearance in adjacent lung was seen for a median around 60 of the top 100 tumor clones.

After removal of 5 bases from V and 2 bases from J, the junction contained 4 bases not matched to a gene. The CDR3 is made up of 16 amino acids. The input for sequencing was PBMCs, taken before any cancer treatment. The rearrangement uses TRBV23-1 and TRBJ2-3; 13 nucleotides align to TRBD2. TRBV23-1 is classed as an ORF, of uncertain function. The sequence was collected from a man between 35 and 75 years old with stage II lung adenocarcinoma. The CDR3 loop reads CASSGLAGDITDTQYF. The CDR3 DNA reads TGCGCCAGCAGTGGACTAGCGGGAGATATCACAGATACGCAGTATTTT.